These T cell receptor beta chains were read from a single sample in a study of T cells in Graves' hyperthyroidism and ophthalmopathy. One entry per CDR3 protein results from TCRdb running MiXCR on the multiplex PCR reads. The table shows about 250,000 distinct CDR3 sequences, with roughly 22% occurring only once. Input material: blood. The source is a woman in her forties with Graves' ophthalmopathy. Each CDR3 is given with its conserved first and last residue. D genes are given only for firm matches. Clone size is given for some rows only: seen once, a few or many times, or a class if the clone is expanded.

15 many TRBJ1-5 TRBD1 TRBV28 TGTGCCAGCAGTTTACGGGACAGATACAATCAGCCCCAGCATTTT CASSLRDRYNQPQHF
15 - TRBJ2-5 - TRBV6-4 TGTGCCAGCAGTTGGGTTCAGGACAGAAAAGAGACCCAGTACTTC CASSWVQDRKETQYF
12 many TRBJ1-1 - TRBV29-1 TGCAGCGTTGATCCCGGGGGCACTGAAGCTTTCTTT CSVDPGGTEAFF
11 - TRBJ1-2 - TRBV3-1 TGTGCCAGCAGCGGCGGGACCGCCGTTACCTTC CASSGGTAVTF
13 many TRBJ1-5 - TRBV12-3/TRBV12-4 TGTGCCAGCACTCCCGAGGCCGGTCAGCCCCAGCATTTT CASTPEAGQPQHF
13 - TRBJ2-7 - TRBV2 TGTGCCAGCAGGGTCGACCCCCTAAACGAGCAGTACTTC CASRVDPLNEQYF
13 many TRBJ1-5 - TRBV28 TGTGCCAGCAATAACAGGGCGGAGCAGCCCCAGCATTTT CASNNRAEQPQHF
15 many TRBJ2-7 TRBD2 TRBV28 TGTGCCAGCAGTCGGACTAGCGGGGTCTCCTACGAGCAGTACTTC CASSRTSGVSYEQYF
14 - TRBJ2-7 - TRBV20-1 TGCAGTGCTAGAAGGGGGGACTATTCCTACGAGCAGTACTTC CSARRGDYSYEQYF
14 many TRBJ2-1 - TRBV28 TGTGCCAGCAGTCTTGGGAGCTCCTACAATGAGCAGTTCTTC CASSLGSSYNEQFF
15 many TRBJ2-7 - TRBV20-1 TGCAGTGTTAGGCTCCAGGGGCGGAGCTCCTACGAGCAGTACTTC CSVRLQGRSSYEQYF
14 many TRBJ1-3 TRBD1 TRBV29-1 TGCAGCTACACCCGGACAGGCTCTGGAAACACCATATATTTT CSYTRTGSGNTIYF
14 - TRBJ2-1 - TRBV28 TGTGCCAGCACTCAGATAGGGCTAAACTACGAGCAGTTCTTC CASTQIGLNYEQFF
16 many TRBJ2-7 TRBD2 TRBV4-2 TGTGCCAGCAGCCAAGATGGACTAGCGGGTTTCAACGAGCAGTACTTC CASSQDGLAGFNEQYF
16 many TRBJ2-5 - TRBV11-2 TGTGCCAGCAGCTTAGATCAGGCGGGGCTGGGCGAGACCCAGTACTTC CASSLDQAGLGETQYF
14 many TRBJ1-5 - TRBV6-1 TGTGCCAGCAGAGCCGAAGATAGCAATCAGCCCCAGCATTTT CASRAEDSNQPQHF
14 - TRBJ1-1 - TRBV5-6 TGTGCCAGCAGCTTGGGAGGTATAAGGGCTGAAGCTTTCTTT CASSLGGIRAEAFF
15 few TRBJ2-7 TRBD1 TRBV10-3 TGTGCCATCAGTGAGTCGACAGGGGTGAGTCGCGAGCAGTACTTC CAISESTGVSREQYF
15 many TRBJ2-5 TRBD1 TRBV27 TGTGCCAGCAGTTTCACCGGACAGGGTCAAGAGACCCAGTACTTC CASSFTGQGQETQYF
12 many TRBJ1-2 - TRBV19 TGTGCCAGTAGTATCGGACGCTATGGCTACACCTTC CASSIGRYGYTF
16 many TRBJ1-3 TRBD1 TRBV9 TGTGCCAGCAGCCCCTATCAGGGGGCGACCGGAAACACCATATATTTT CASSPYQGATGNTIYF
13 - TRBJ2-7 - TRBV7-2 TGTGCCAGCAGCTTACTAACCTCCTACGAGCAGTACTTC CASSLLTSYEQYF
15 many TRBJ2-2 - TRBV20-1 TGCAGTGCCCGAGGGATGTCGGACTACACCGGGGAGCTGTTTTTT CSARGMSDYTGELFF
13 many TRBJ1-1 - TRBV6-1 TGTGCCAGCTCGGGACATGTAGCGTCTGAAGCTTTCTTT CASSGHVASEAFF
14 many TRBJ2-7 - TRBV30 TGTGCCTGGAGTCCGGGAGGGGGCGCTGGCGAGCAGTACTTC CAWSPGGGAGEQYF
15 many TRBJ1-5 - TRBV4-1 TGCGCCAGCAGCCAAGATCGGACAGCGAATCAGCCCCAGCATTTT CASSQDRTANQPQHF
11 many TRBJ2-7 - TRBV29-1 TGCAGCGCCGTAGCGATGGACGAGCAGTACTTC CSAVAMDEQYF
14 many TRBJ2-2 TRBD2 TRBV30 TGTGCCTGGAGCCGTCTAGCGGGACCCGGGGAGCTGTTTTTT CAWSRLAGPGELFF
17 many TRBJ2-2 TRBD1 TRBV11-1 TGTGCCAGCAGCTTAGCCGGACAGGGGCCGCGCACCGGGGAGCTGTTTTTT CASSLAGQGPRTGELFF
14 - TRBJ1-2 - TRBV20-1 TGCAGTGCTAGAGGGACTAGGTTCCCATATGGCTACACCTTC CSARGTRFPYGYTF
15 many TRBJ1-5 - TRBV6-2/TRBV6-3 TGTGCCAGCAGTTACTTGGGGTCGCGCAATCAGCCCCAGCATTTT CASSYLGSRNQPQHF
14 - TRBJ1-5 TRBD1 TRBV20-1 TGCAGTGCAGGGACAGGGCCGGTCAATCAGACCCAGCATTTT CSAGTGPVNQTQHF
12 many TRBJ1-6 - TRBV30 TGTGCCTGGAAACTTTATAATTCACCCCTCCACTTT CAWKLYNSPLHF
13 many TRBJ2-7 - TRBV13 TGTGCCAGCAGCTTATGGGCCTCCTACGAGCAGTACTTC CASSLWASYEQYF
16 - TRBJ2-2 TRBD2 TRBV6-4 TGTGCCAGCAGTGACTTTATGGGAGGGTGGACCGGGGAGCTGTTTTTT CASSDFMGGWTGELFF
12 - TRBJ1-1 - TRBV3-1 TGTGCCAGCGGGACTGGGGGGTCTACAGCTTTCTTT CASGTGGSTAFF